These 22 T cell receptor beta chains were all obtained from the same sample, sequenced in a study of brain T cells in children with intractable seizures. Time point denoted: blood from clinic visit 5 months post-surgery; TSC patient then seizure free. This table comes from immunoSEQ multiplex PCR, and its TCRdb copy is limited to in-frame clones, with some not included. The profile shows around 340,000 clones, more than 85% of them singletons. This specimen was peripheral blood, taken roughly 5 months after surgery. These receptors all stem from a boy younger than two with tuberous sclerosis and intractable seizures.

V usage is TRBV7-2 and J usage is TRBJ2-2; the match to TRBD1 covers 7 bases. The V segment lost 5 bases and the J segment 2 bases; nucleotides outside the gene matches: 8. Looked up from germline, CDR1 is SGHTA and CDR2 is FQGNSA. This CDR3 spans 16 amino acids. In DNA form, the CDR3 reads TGTGCCAGCAGCCCACAGACAGGGATAAACACCGGGGAGCTGTTTTTT. Residues: CASSPQTGINTGELFF. Variable domain in full (rest from reference TRBV7-2 and TRBJ2-2): GAGVSQSPSNKVTEKGKDVELRCDPISGHTALYWYRQSLGQGLEFLIYFQGNSAPDKSGLPSDRFSAERTGGSVSTLTIQRTQQEDSAVYLCASSPQTGINTGELFFGEGSRLTVL.

The genes are TRBV7-3 and TRBJ1-1; D might be TRBD1 (6 bases). Trimming left V 4 bases short and J 4 bases short, with 13 bases between. The CDR3 is made up of 14 amino acids. The germline V gene has CDR1 SGHTA and CDR2 FQGTGA. CDR3 residues: CASSSVGGRTEAFF. CDR3 bases: TGTGCCAGCAGCTCGGTTGGGGGCCGCACTGAAGCTTTCTTT.

This sequence joins TRBV24-1 and TRBJ2-7; D is unclear. The germline gives CDR1 KGHDR, CDR2 SFDVKD. The V gene lost 4 bases and the J gene lost 2 bases, with 5 bases spanning the gap. The length of the CDR3 is 12 residues. CDR3 sequence reads: CATSEKTYEQYF. In nucleotides, the CDR3 is TGTGCCACCAGTGAAAAAACCTACGAGCAGTACTTC.

The gene calls are TRBV6-1 and TRBJ2-2, with 11 bases fitting TRBD2. Germline assignment: CDR1 MNHNS and CDR2 SASEGT. This CDR3 contains 18 residues. With V trimmed by 4 bases and J by 1 base, 8 bases remained unmatched. CDR3 DNA: TGTGCCAGCAGTGCCCCCGCCGGACTAGCGGGGAACACCGGGGAGCTGTTTTTT. Translated, it gives CASSAPAGLAGNTGELFF.

This chain uses TRBV30 with TRBJ1-1; D is unclear. The CDR3 spans 12 residues. The ends were cut back, 5 bases at V and 0 bases at J, with 7 bases in the middle. Germline lookup yields CDR1 GTSNPN and CDR2 SVGIG (reference sequence). The CDR3 sequence is CAWGPLNTEAFF. The DNA for the CDR3 is TGTGCCTGGGGACCCTTGAACACTGAAGCTTTCTTT.

J is TRBJ2-4 and V is TRBV21-1; the D segment call TRBD1 is taken from the table without a DNA check. TRBV21-1 constitutes a pseudogene. This CDR3 is 14 amino acids long. This CDR3 reads CASRQVLAKNIQYF. DNA for the CDR3: TGTGCCAGCAGACAGGTTCTAGCCAAAAACATTCAGTACTTC.

The chain is built from TRBV6-6 and TRBJ2-7; D remains unclear. V was pared by 3 bases and J by 7 bases, with 10 bases between. The CDR3 totals 12 residues. CDR1 MNHNY and CDR2 SVGAGI come from the germline V gene (reference sequence). The CDR3 region is CASSYEAWEQYF. The CDR3 DNA follows: TGTGCCAGCAGTTATGAAGCCTGGGAGCAGTACTTC.

The genes are TRBV12-3 or TRBV12-4 and TRBJ2-1; 7 nucleotides line up with TRBD1. This CDR3 comprises 13 residues. With 4 bases clipped from V and 4 bases from J, the junction kept 1 base outside the gene matches. The CDR3 sequence: CASSYRGYNEQFF. In DNA form, the CDR3 reads TGTGCCAGCAGTTACAGGGGATACAATGAGCAGTTCTTC.

In its sample, this clone was seen once. The chain carries TRBV11-3 and TRBJ1-1, with 8 bases identical to TRBD1. The ends lost 5 bases at V and 7 bases at J; junction bases unmatched: 9. The CDR3 has 14 residues. Per germline, CDR1 SGHNT and CDR2 YENEEA. The CDR3 bases are TGTGCCAGCAGCCGGGACAGAGGACAGGGTGAAGCTTTCTTT. This gives the protein CASSRDRGQGEAFF.

V usage is TRBV19 and J usage is TRBJ2-7; the D is unclear. V shed 4 bases and J shed 0 bases, with 4 bases lying between them. Germline-derived CDR1 and CDR2 are LNHDA and SQIVND (reference sequence). This CDR3 comprises 12 residues. The CDR3 DNA follows: TGTGCCAGTAGTAGCGGCTCCTACGAGCAGTACTTC. This encodes CASSSGSYEQYF. Filled out from reference TRBV19 and TRBJ2-7, the complete variable domain reads DGGITQSPKYLFRKEGQNVTLSCEQNLNHDAMYWYRQDPGQGLRLIYYSQIVNDFQKGDIAEGYSVSREKKESFPLTVTSAQKNPTAFYLCASSSGSYEQYFGPGTRLTVT.

This rearrangement joins TRBV7-3 to TRBJ2-2, with 9 bases that match TRBD1. The junction had 19 bases not matched to a gene; V was cut back by 1 base and J by 1 base. CDR1 and CDR2 (germline): SGHTA, FQGTGA. CDR3 length: 22 amino acids. CDR3 protein: CASSLIPRLNLTGQGNTGELFF. CDR3 nucleotide sequence: TGTGCCAGCAGCTTAATTCCTCGGTTGAATCTGACGGGACAGGGGAACACCGGGGAGCTGTTTTTT.

As concerns this clone: The sample has other DNA sequences that encode this CDR3 too. The CDR3 sequence: CASSHSYEQYF. CDR3 sequence (DNA): TGTGCCAGCAGCCACTCTTACGAGCAGTACTTC. The rearrangement links TRBV3-1 (or the pseudogene TRBV3-2) to TRBJ2-7; the D is unclear. Deletions cut 3 bases from V and 4 bases from J, with 4 bases between. Germline V gene data show CDR1 as LGHDT and CDR2 as YNNKEL (reference sequence). There are 11 residues in the CDR3.

The CDR3: CASSRRGINQPQHF. Here the CDR3 DNA reads TGCGCCAGCAGCCGACGGGGGATCAATCAGCCCCAGCATTTT. The chain joins TRBV4-1 to TRBJ1-5; D may be TRBD1 (5 bases). Trimming took off 4 bases at V and 3 bases at J, with 10 bases between the two ends. The CDR3 consists of 14 residues. Germline lookup yields CDR1 MGHRA and CDR2 YSYEKL.

This clone was counted a few times. This rearrangement joins TRBV2 to TRBJ1-5, with 7 bases matching TRBD1. Per the germline V gene, CDR1 is SNHLY and CDR2 is FYNNEI. The length of the CDR3 is 15 residues. With 5 bases clipped from V and 7 bases from J, the junction kept 11 bases outside the gene matches. Here the CDR3 DNA reads TGTGCCAGCAGTCTTGATACAGGGGCTTTCCAGCCCCAGCATTTT. Its protein product is CASSLDTGAFQPQHF.

The chain couples TRBV28 to TRBJ1-6; TRBD1 matches 8 bases. The V and J ends lost 6 bases and 8 bases, in that order; junction bases with no gene match: 12. This CDR3 is built from 16 residues. The germline V gene encodes CDR1 MDHEN and CDR2 SYDVKM. In DNA form, the CDR3 reads TGTGCCAGCAGAGTGGGGACAGGCTATAACGATTCACCCCTCCACTTT. This translates into CASRVGTGYNDSPLHF.

The chain uses TRBV7-9 and TRBJ2-7; D is unresolved. The CDR3 consists of 12 residues. Trimming removed 1 base from V and 5 bases from J, with 6 bases in between. Per germline, CDR1 SEHNR and CDR2 FQNEAQ (reference sequence). CDR3 nucleotide sequence: TGTGCCAGCAGCTTAGTTCCCAACGAGCAGTACTTC. It codes for CASSLVPNEQYF.

The chain recombines TRBV27 with TRBJ2-1; the D gene is possibly TRBD1 (6 bases). Germline-derived CDR1 and CDR2 are MNHEY and SMNVEV (reference sequence). The germline V and J ends were trimmed by 5 bases and 7 bases, with 15 bases remaining between them. This CDR3 is 14 amino acids long. The CDR3 DNA sequence: TGTGCCAGCAGTCGCGGCTGGGGGCAGAATGAGCAGTTCTTC. It specifies CASSRGWGQNEQFF.

In DNA form, the CDR3 reads TGTGCCTGGAGTCTTTCCCTGACAGTCGTAGGCTACACCTTC. Translating gives CAWSLSLTVVGYTF. J is TRBJ1-2 and V is TRBV30; possible D gene TRBD1, 5 bases. CDR1 is GTSNPN and CDR2 is SVGIG in the germline V gene (reference sequence). Trimming cost V 2 bases and J 8 bases, with 18 bases left between them. The CDR3 contains 14 residues.

The rearrangement links TRBV10-3 to TRBJ1-1; D uncertain. Per germline, CDR1 ENHRY and CDR2 SYGVKD. V was pared by 2 bases and J by 2 bases, with 9 bases between. The CDR3 has 14 amino acids. The CDR3 DNA reads TGTGCCATCAGTGAGGAAGACGGTAACACTGAAGCTTTCTTT. Translation gives CAISEEDGNTEAFF.

The gene calls are TRBV4-1 and TRBJ2-7, with 11 bases fitting TRBD2. Looked up from germline, CDR1 is MGHRA and CDR2 is YSYEKL. Unmatched junction bases numbered 7, after V lost 1 base and J lost 2 bases. The CDR3 totals 17 residues. The DNA of the CDR3 is TGCGCCAGCAGCCAAGGACTAGCGGGAAGACGACCCTACGAGCAGTACTTC. This gives the protein CASSQGLAGRRPYEQYF.

CDR3 residues: CAWEQGVYEQYF. CDR3 sequence (DNA): TGTGCCTGGGAACAGGGGGTTTACGAGCAGTACTTC. The chain joins TRBV30 to TRBJ2-7; 8 bases map to TRBD1. Germline trimming cut 5 bases from V and 4 bases from J; bases unmatched to any gene: 4. Per the germline V gene, CDR1 is GTSNPN and CDR2 is SVGIG (reference sequence). This CDR3 is built from 12 residues. Looking up the rest from reference TRBV30 and TRBJ2-7 gives the full variable domain: SQTIHQWPATLVQPVGSPLSLECTVEGTSNPNLYWYRQAAGRGLQLLFYSVGIGQISSEVPQNLSASRPQDRQFILSSKKLLLSDSGFYLCAWEQGVYEQYFGPGTRLTVT.

J is TRBJ2-7 and V is TRBV5-1; a weak D match, TRBD1 (6 bases). The length of the CDR3 is 13 residues. CDR1 is SGHRS and CDR2 is YFSETQ in the germline V gene. V dropped 0 bases and J dropped 9 bases, with 13 bases sitting between them. CDR3 in amino acids: CASSLGGQILQYF. The CDR3 coding sequence is TGCGCCAGCAGCTTGGGTGGACAGATACTGCAGTACTTC.